This record concerns one T cell receptor (beta chain) sequence. Its antigen is unidentified. Prepared libraries of TCR beta cDNA carried unique molecular identifiers. One entry per CDR3 protein results from TCRdb running MiXCR on the PCR reads. Of under 650,000 distinct CDR3 sequences in the sample, roughly 47% were seen once. The sample comes from a study of post-analysis software for immune sequencing data. Whole-study results and caveats: Patients carried roughly 5 TRBV segments more frequently than controls did, and TRBV5-6, TRBV5-1 and TRBV20-1 were among them.

V lost 7 bases and J 4 bases, leaving 17 bases between the germline ends. Per the germline V gene, CDR1 is SGDLS and CDR2 is YYNGEE. The CDR3 sequence is 14 residues long. The chain employs TRBV9 and TRBJ1-2; D might be TRBD1 (6 bases). The receptor comes from a girl aged 10 to 17 with multiple sclerosis. Source material: blood. The CDR3 DNA reads as TGTGCCAGCGGGGGGGCCCTAAGGGGCTATGGCTACACCTTC. This gives the protein CASGGALRGYGYTF. Full variable domain (rest looked up from reference TRBV9 and TRBJ1-2): DSGVTQTPKHLITATGQRVTLRCSPRSGDLSVYWYQQSLDQGLQFLIQYYNGEERAKGNILERFSAQQFPDLHSELNLSSLELGDSALYFCASGGALRGYGYTFGSGTRLTVV.